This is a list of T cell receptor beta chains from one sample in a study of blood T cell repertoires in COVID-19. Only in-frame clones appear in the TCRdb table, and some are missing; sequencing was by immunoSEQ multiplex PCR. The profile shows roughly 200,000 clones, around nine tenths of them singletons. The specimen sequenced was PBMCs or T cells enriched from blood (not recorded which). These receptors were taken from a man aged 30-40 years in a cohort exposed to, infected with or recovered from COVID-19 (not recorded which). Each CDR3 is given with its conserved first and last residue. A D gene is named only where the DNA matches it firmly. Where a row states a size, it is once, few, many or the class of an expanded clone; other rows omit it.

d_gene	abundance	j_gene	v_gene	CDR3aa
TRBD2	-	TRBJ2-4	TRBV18	CASSPTAGGPKNIQYF
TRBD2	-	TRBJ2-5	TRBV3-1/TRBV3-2	CASSQLAGVGETQYF
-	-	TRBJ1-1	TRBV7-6	CASSLVVEGEAFF
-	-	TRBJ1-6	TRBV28	CASSLDRGINSPLHF
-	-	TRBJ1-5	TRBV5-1	CASSLAREGPQHF
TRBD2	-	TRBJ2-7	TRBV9	CASSVEPSGTAAYEQYF
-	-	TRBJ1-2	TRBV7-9	CASSTDSYGYTF
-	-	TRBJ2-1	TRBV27	CASSLHPGKEVTFF
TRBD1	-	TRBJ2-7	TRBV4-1	CASSGLSGQGIYEQYF
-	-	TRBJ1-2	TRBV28	CASSPLPRGYTF
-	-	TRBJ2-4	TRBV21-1	CASFNRESAKNIQYF
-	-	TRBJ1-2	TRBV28	CASRTQDRFRGYTF
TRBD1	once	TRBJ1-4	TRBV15	CATSPRDRNEKLFF
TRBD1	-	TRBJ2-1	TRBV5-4	CASSFRMTGGVMNEQFF
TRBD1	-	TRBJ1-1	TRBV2	CASSSLGQGPSEAFF
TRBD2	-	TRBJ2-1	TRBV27	CASRAGGNNEQFF
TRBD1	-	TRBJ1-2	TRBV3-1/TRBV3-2	CASSLNLGTGVGSYTF
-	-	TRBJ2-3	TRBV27	CASSLISRAPGRDTQYF
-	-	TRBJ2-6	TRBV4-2	CASSQYVASGANVLTF
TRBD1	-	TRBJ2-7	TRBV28	CASSITGTATYEQYF
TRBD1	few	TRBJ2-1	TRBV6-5	CASSFTTGAGHNEQFF
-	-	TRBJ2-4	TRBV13	CASSSAGTPKNIQYF
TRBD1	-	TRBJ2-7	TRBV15	CATSRVVGSGGSYEQYF
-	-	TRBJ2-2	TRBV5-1	CASSGSPLRGTGELFF
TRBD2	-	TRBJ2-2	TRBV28	CASRKGLAGGSGELFF
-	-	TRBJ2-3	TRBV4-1	CASSQVLITDTQYF
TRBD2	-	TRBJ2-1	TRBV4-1	CASSQEALAGISYNEQFF
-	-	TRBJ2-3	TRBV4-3	CASSQEGGGVTDTQYF
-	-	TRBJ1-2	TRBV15	CATSRVGLDGYTF
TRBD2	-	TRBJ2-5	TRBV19	CASSMVPGGETQYF
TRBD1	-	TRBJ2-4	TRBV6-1	CASSEEGGQGSIQYF
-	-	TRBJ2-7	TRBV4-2	CASSRLRFPRKPGLEAHEQYF
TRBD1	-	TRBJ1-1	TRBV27	CASSRTTGTGFTEAFF
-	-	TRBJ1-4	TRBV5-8	CASSLGQGTTNEKLFF
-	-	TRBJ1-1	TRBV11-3	CASSLGQNTEAFF
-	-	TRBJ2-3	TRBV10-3	CAIRSGGSQYF
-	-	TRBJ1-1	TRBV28	CASSDNMNTEAFF
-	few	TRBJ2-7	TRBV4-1	CASSQVSGAYEQYF
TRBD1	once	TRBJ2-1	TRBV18	CASSPRTGEQFF
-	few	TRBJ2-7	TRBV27	CATSPRARTYEQYF
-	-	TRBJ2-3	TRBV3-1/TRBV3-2	CASSQSRDPVGTDTQYF
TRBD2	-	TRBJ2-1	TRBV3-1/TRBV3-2	CASSRSEAGTNEQFF
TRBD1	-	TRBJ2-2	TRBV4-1	CASSVRQGAGGELFF
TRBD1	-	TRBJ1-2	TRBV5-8	CASSSTGEGYTF
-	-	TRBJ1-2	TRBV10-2	CASSESVRTGGGYTF
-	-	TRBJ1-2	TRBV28	CASMGQYGYTF
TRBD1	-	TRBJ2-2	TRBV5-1	CASEQGTLRNTGELFF
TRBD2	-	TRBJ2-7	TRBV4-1	CASSQAVAGGPYEQYF
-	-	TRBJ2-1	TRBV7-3	CASSLRAGLNEQFF
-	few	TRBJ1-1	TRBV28	CASSPIEFETEAFF
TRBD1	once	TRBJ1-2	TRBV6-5	CASRFRGHGYTF
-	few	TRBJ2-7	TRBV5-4	CASSLEPGREQYF
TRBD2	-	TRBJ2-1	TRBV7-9	CASSLTSGMVNEQFF
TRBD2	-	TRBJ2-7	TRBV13	CASSLGRASGRYF
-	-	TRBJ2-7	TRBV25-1	CASSELGRRYEQYF